This TCR beta chain is from a study of blood T cell repertoires in COVID-19. Looking at the study overall: The study drew acute and convalescent COVID-19 samples from the United States, Italy and Spain. The cDNA or gDNA used as material had been derived from T cells, B-cell-depleted T cells, or PBMCs.

Seattle enrolled patients during active infection and tracked them longitudinally. Clones were sequenced by immunoSEQ multiplex PCR, and TCRdb holds only the in-frame ones, with some missing. The data show 200,000 to 300,000 clones, with 80% to 95% seen just once and about 0.8% held by the top ten. The germline gives CDR1 MNHNS, CDR2 SASEGT. Trimming took 1 base from V and 6 from J, leaving 10 bases between them. The CDR3 runs to 14 residues. This TCR was sampled from a man aged 25 to 45 with COVID-19, enrolled during active disease. The chain joins TRBV6-1 to TRBJ2-1, with D unclear. What was sequenced was peripheral blood. The CDR3 bases are TGTGCCAGCAGTGAAGGCACCCGGAGCAATGAGCAGTTCTTC. Its protein product is CASSEGTRSNEQFF.